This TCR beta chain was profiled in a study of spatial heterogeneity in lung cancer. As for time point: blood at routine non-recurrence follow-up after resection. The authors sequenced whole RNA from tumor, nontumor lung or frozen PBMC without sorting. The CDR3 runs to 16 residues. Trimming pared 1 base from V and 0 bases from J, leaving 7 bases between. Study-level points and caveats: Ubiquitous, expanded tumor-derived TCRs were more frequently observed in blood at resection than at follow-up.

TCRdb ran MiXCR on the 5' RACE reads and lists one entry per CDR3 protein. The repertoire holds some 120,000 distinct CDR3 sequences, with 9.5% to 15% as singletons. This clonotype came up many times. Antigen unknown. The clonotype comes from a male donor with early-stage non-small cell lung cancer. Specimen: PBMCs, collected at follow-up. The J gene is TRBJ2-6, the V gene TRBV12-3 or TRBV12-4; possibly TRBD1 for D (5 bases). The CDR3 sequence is CASSLGQLSGANVLTF. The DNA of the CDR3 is TGTGCCAGCAGTTTAGGACAGCTCTCTGGGGCCAACGTCCTGACTTTC.